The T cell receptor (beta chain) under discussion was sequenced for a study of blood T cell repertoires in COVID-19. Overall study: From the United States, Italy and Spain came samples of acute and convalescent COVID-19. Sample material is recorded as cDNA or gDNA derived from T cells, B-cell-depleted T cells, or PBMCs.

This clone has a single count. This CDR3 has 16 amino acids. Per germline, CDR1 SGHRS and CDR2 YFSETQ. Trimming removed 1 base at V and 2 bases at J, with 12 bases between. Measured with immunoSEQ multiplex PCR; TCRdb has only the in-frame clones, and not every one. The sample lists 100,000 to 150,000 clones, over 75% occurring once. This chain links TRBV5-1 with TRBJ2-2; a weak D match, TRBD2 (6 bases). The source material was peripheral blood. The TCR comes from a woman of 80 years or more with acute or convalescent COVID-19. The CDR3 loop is CASSLNFGGNTGELFF. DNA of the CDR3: TGCGCCAGCAGCTTGAATTTCGGGGGTAACACCGGGGAGCTGTTTTTT.